The rows below give T cell receptor beta chains drawn from one sample of a study of T cell responses to AZD1222 COVID-19 vaccine. TCRdb's copy holds only in-frame clones and misses some; the assay was immunoSEQ multiplex PCR. The repertoire consists of around 150,000 clones, with 75% to 95% occurring once and the leading ten covering 3.2%. Specimen: peripheral blood, collected 28 days after the second AZD1222 dose. These receptors were obtained from an adult who received the AZD1222 COVID-19 vaccine. Each CDR3 is given with its conserved first and last residue. A D gene is named only where the DNA matches it firmly. Not every row has a clone size; where given, it reads once, few, many or a size class.

j_gene: TRBJ1-2; len: 15; d_gene: TRBD1; v_gene: TRBV10-3; abundance: -; CDR3aa: CAISVQGTFLYGYTF; CDR3nt: TGTGCCATCAGTGTACAGGGGACCTTCCTCTATGGCTACACCTTC
j_gene: TRBJ1-2; len: 14; d_gene: -; v_gene: TRBV2; abundance: -; CDR3aa: CASSESRQGYGYTF; CDR3nt: TGTGCCAGCAGTGAAAGTCGGCAGGGGTATGGCTACACCTTC
j_gene: TRBJ2-1; len: 14; d_gene: TRBD2; v_gene: TRBV7-9; abundance: -; CDR3aa: CASSLAASGNEQFF; CDR3nt: TGTGCCAGCAGCCTAGCGGCTAGCGGGAATGAGCAGTTCTTC
j_gene: TRBJ2-5; len: 14; d_gene: -; v_gene: TRBV29-1; abundance: -; CDR3aa: CSVENMRYQETQYF; CDR3nt: TGCAGCGTTGAAAATATGAGGTACCAAGAGACCCAGTACTTC
j_gene: TRBJ1-2; len: 14; d_gene: -; v_gene: TRBV18; abundance: -; CDR3aa: CASSPGLANPGYTF; CDR3nt: TGTGCCAGCTCCCCGGGACTGGCAAACCCCGGCTACACCTTC
j_gene: TRBJ1-2; len: 14; d_gene: -; v_gene: TRBV19; abundance: -; CDR3aa: CACRPSRTYYGYTF; CDR3nt: TGTGCCTGCCGTCCGAGCAGAACCTACTATGGCTACACCTTC
j_gene: TRBJ2-3; len: 14; d_gene: TRBD2; v_gene: TRBV27; abundance: -; CDR3aa: CASFSGEAPDTQYF; CDR3nt: TGTGCCAGCTTTAGCGGGGAAGCCCCAGATACGCAGTATTTT
j_gene: TRBJ1-2; len: 16; d_gene: TRBD1; v_gene: TRBV15; abundance: few; CDR3aa: CATSSPGGQVFYGYTF; CDR3nt: TGTGCCACCAGCTCACCAGGGGGACAGGTTTTCTATGGCTACACCTTC
j_gene: TRBJ1-1; len: 15; d_gene: -; v_gene: TRBV10-3; abundance: -; CDR3aa: CAISESADLNTEAFF; CDR3nt: TGTGCCATCAGTGAGTCGGCTGATTTGAACACTGAAGCTTTCTTT
j_gene: TRBJ2-1; len: 15; d_gene: TRBD2; v_gene: TRBV5-4; abundance: -; CDR3aa: CASSSGTSAYNEQFF; CDR3nt: TGTGCCAGCAGCTCCGGGACTAGCGCGTACAATGAGCAGTTCTTC
j_gene: TRBJ2-1; len: 16; d_gene: TRBD1; v_gene: TRBV2; abundance: -; CDR3aa: CASSWTGENTNNEQFF; CDR3nt: TGTGCCAGCAGTTGGACAGGGGAAAATACAAACAATGAGCAGTTCTTC
j_gene: TRBJ2-7; len: 13; d_gene: -; v_gene: TRBV7-9; abundance: few; CDR3aa: CASSLSEIYEQYF; CDR3nt: TGTGCCAGCAGCTTATCGGAAATCTACGAGCAGTACTTC
j_gene: TRBJ2-2; len: 14; d_gene: TRBD2; v_gene: TRBV4-1; abundance: few; CDR3aa: CASEGLAATGELFF; CDR3nt: TGCGCCAGCGAGGGACTAGCGGCCACCGGGGAGCTGTTTTTT
j_gene: TRBJ2-2; len: 17; d_gene: -; v_gene: TRBV21-1; abundance: -; CDR3aa: CASRRAGGRGASGELFF; CDR3nt: TGTGCCAGCAGGCGTGCGGGAGGCAGAGGGGCGAGCGGGGAGCTGTTTTTT
j_gene: TRBJ1-1; len: 13; d_gene: TRBD1; v_gene: TRBV12-3/TRBV12-4; abundance: -; CDR3aa: CASSIQGALKAFF; CDR3nt: TGTGCCAGCAGCATACAGGGGGCCTTGAAAGCTTTCTTT
j_gene: TRBJ1-3; len: 16; d_gene: -; v_gene: TRBV5-6; abundance: -; CDR3aa: CASSLDGGDSGNTIYF; CDR3nt: TGTGCCAGCAGCTTGGATGGGGGGGACTCTGGAAACACCATATATTTT
j_gene: TRBJ1-1; len: 11; d_gene: -; v_gene: TRBV20-1; abundance: -; CDR3aa: CSARPGSEAFF; CDR3nt: TGCAGTGCTAGGCCGGGGTCTGAAGCTTTCTTT
j_gene: TRBJ1-2; len: 16; d_gene: -; v_gene: TRBV15; abundance: -; CDR3aa: CATSRGLQVPVGGYTF; CDR3nt: TGTGCCACCAGCAGAGGTTTACAGGTCCCCGTGGGTGGCTACACCTTC
j_gene: TRBJ2-1; len: 15; d_gene: TRBD2; v_gene: TRBV3-1/TRBV3-2; abundance: -; CDR3aa: CASSQGLAGGREQFF; CDR3nt: TGTGCCAGCAGCCAAGGACTAGCGGGAGGTCGGGAGCAGTTCTTC
j_gene: TRBJ2-1; len: 16; d_gene: TRBD2; v_gene: TRBV27; abundance: -; CDR3aa: CASSPWGAGGYNEQFF; CDR3nt: TGTGCCAGCAGCCCCTGGGGAGCGGGAGGGTACAATGAGCAGTTCTTC
j_gene: TRBJ1-3; len: 15; d_gene: -; v_gene: TRBV18; abundance: -; CDR3aa: CASSPGIGPGNTIYF; CDR3nt: TGTGCCAGCTCACCGGGTATTGGGCCTGGAAACACCATATATTTT
j_gene: TRBJ1-1; len: 14; d_gene: -; v_gene: TRBV6-5; abundance: -; CDR3aa: CASSLVEAGPEAFF; CDR3nt: TGTGCCAGCAGTTTGGTTGAGGCGGGCCCTGAAGCTTTCTTT
j_gene: TRBJ2-3; len: 14; d_gene: -; v_gene: TRBV2; abundance: -; CDR3aa: CASGGKLSTDTQYF; CDR3nt: TGTGCCAGCGGAGGGAAACTAAGCACAGATACGCAGTATTTT
j_gene: TRBJ1-4; len: 14; d_gene: TRBD1; v_gene: TRBV6-1; abundance: few; CDR3aa: CASSEGQGVEKLFF; CDR3nt: TGTGCCAGCAGTGAGGGACAGGGGGTTGAAAAACTGTTTTTT
j_gene: TRBJ2-7; len: 14; d_gene: -; v_gene: TRBV27; abundance: few; CDR3aa: CASSFGGQVYEQYF; CDR3nt: TGTGCCAGCAGTTTCGGGGGGCAAGTCTACGAGCAGTACTTC
j_gene: TRBJ2-1; len: 15; d_gene: -; v_gene: TRBV5-1; abundance: -; CDR3aa: CASSSAPGSYNEQFF; CDR3nt: TGCGCCAGCAGCTCTGCACCGGGTTCCTACAATGAGCAGTTCTTC
j_gene: TRBJ2-1; len: 13; d_gene: -; v_gene: TRBV2; abundance: -; CDR3aa: CASSKEMDNEQFF; CDR3nt: TGTGCCAGCAGTAAGGAGATGGACAATGAGCAGTTCTTC
j_gene: TRBJ2-3; len: 17; d_gene: TRBD2; v_gene: TRBV7-9; abundance: -; CDR3aa: CASSSLLAGTSTDTQYF; CDR3nt: TGTGCCAGCAGCTCTCTCCTAGCGGGGACTAGCACAGATACGCAGTATTTT
j_gene: TRBJ2-7; len: 12; d_gene: -; v_gene: TRBV7-9; abundance: -; CDR3aa: CASSASSYEQYF; CDR3nt: TGTGCCAGCAGCGCTAGCTCCTACGAGCAGTACTTC
j_gene: TRBJ2-7; len: 12; d_gene: -; v_gene: TRBV29-1; abundance: -; CDR3aa: CSVEAGGNEQYF; CDR3nt: TGCAGCGTTGAGGCAGGAGGAAACGAGCAGTACTTC
j_gene: TRBJ1-2; len: 13; d_gene: -; v_gene: TRBV5-1; abundance: -; CDR3aa: CASSLEATGGYTF; CDR3nt: TGCGCCAGCAGCTTGGAGGCTACCGGTGGCTACACCTTC
j_gene: TRBJ1-6; len: 15; d_gene: -; v_gene: TRBV10-1; abundance: once; CDR3aa: CASSESGAGSAPLHF; CDR3nt: TGCGCCAGCAGTGAGTCGGGGGCCGGGAGTGCACCCCTCCACTTT
j_gene: TRBJ2-5; len: 13; d_gene: TRBD1; v_gene: TRBV5-1; abundance: -; CDR3aa: CASSSTGLETQYF; CDR3nt: TGCGCCAGCAGCTCGACAGGGTTGGAGACCCAGTACTTC
j_gene: TRBJ2-7; len: 14; d_gene: -; v_gene: TRBV19; abundance: -; CDR3aa: CASSIDLHGSEQYF; CDR3nt: TGTGCCAGTAGTATAGATTTACATGGCTCCGAGCAGTACTTC
j_gene: TRBJ1-3; len: 15; d_gene: -; v_gene: TRBV6-5; abundance: -; CDR3aa: CASSYLGKTGNTIYF; CDR3nt: TGTGCCAGCAGTTACCTGGGGAAGACTGGAAACACCATATATTTT
j_gene: TRBJ2-1; len: 15; d_gene: TRBD1; v_gene: TRBV24-1; abundance: -; CDR3aa: CATSDRTGGYNEQFF; CDR3nt: TGTGCCACCAGTGACCGGACAGGGGGATACAATGAGCAGTTCTTC
j_gene: TRBJ1-1; len: 13; d_gene: -; v_gene: TRBV27; abundance: -; CDR3aa: CASSPMRGTEAFF; CDR3nt: TGTGCCAGCAGTCCGATGCGGGGGACTGAAGCTTTCTTT
j_gene: TRBJ2-5; len: 14; d_gene: -; v_gene: TRBV27; abundance: once; CDR3aa: CASSMRGGRETQYF; CDR3nt: TGTGCCAGCAGTATGCGAGGGGGTCGAGAGACCCAGTACTTC
j_gene: TRBJ2-3; len: 11; d_gene: -; v_gene: TRBV7-2; abundance: -; CDR3aa: CASSRIHTQYF; CDR3nt: TGTGCCAGCAGCCGAATTCATACGCAGTATTTT
j_gene: TRBJ2-1; len: 14; d_gene: TRBD1; v_gene: TRBV2; abundance: -; CDR3aa: CASSEGTGINEQFF; CDR3nt: TGTGCCAGCAGTGAAGGGACAGGGATAAATGAGCAGTTCTTC
j_gene: TRBJ2-7; len: 12; d_gene: -; v_gene: TRBV30; abundance: -; CDR3aa: CAWIVGGSEQYF; CDR3nt: TGTGCCTGGATTGTAGGGGGAAGCGAGCAGTACTTC
j_gene: TRBJ2-3; len: 17; d_gene: TRBD2; v_gene: TRBV5-5; abundance: -; CDR3aa: CASSLAPSGRITDTQYF; CDR3nt: TGTGCCAGCAGCTTGGCCCCTAGCGGGAGGATCACAGATACGCAGTATTTT
j_gene: TRBJ2-1; len: 11; d_gene: -; v_gene: TRBV12-3/TRBV12-4; abundance: -; CDR3aa: CASRNINEQFF; CDR3nt: TGTGCCAGCAGAAATATCAATGAGCAGTTCTTC
j_gene: TRBJ2-7; len: 13; d_gene: -; v_gene: TRBV5-4; abundance: -; CDR3aa: CASSSGLGGEQYF; CDR3nt: TGTGCCAGCAGCTCCGGGCTGGGCGGCGAGCAGTACTTC
j_gene: TRBJ2-1; len: 11; d_gene: -; v_gene: TRBV29-1; abundance: -; CDR3aa: CSVEVFNEQFF; CDR3nt: TGCAGCGTTGAAGTTTTCAATGAGCAGTTCTTC
j_gene: TRBJ1-1; len: 13; d_gene: -; v_gene: TRBV5-1; abundance: -; CDR3aa: CASSLGEYTEAFF; CDR3nt: TGCGCCAGCAGCTTGGGGGAATACACTGAAGCTTTCTTT
j_gene: TRBJ1-2; len: 11; d_gene: -; v_gene: TRBV5-4; abundance: -; CDR3aa: CASSRGYGYTF; CDR3nt: TGTGCCAGCAGCCGTGGTTATGGCTACACCTTC
j_gene: TRBJ1-1; len: 15; d_gene: -; v_gene: TRBV2; abundance: -; CDR3aa: CASSGTGSLNTEAFF; CDR3nt: TGTGCCAGCAGTGGTACAGGGTCCCTGAACACTGAAGCTTTCTTT
j_gene: TRBJ2-7; len: 15; d_gene: TRBD2; v_gene: TRBV18; abundance: -; CDR3aa: CASSPSRDYSYEQYF; CDR3nt: TGTGCCAGCTCACCCTCCCGGGACTATTCCTACGAGCAGTACTTC
j_gene: TRBJ1-3; len: 18; d_gene: -; v_gene: TRBV7-2; abundance: -; CDR3aa: CASSLVGTSVGPGNTIYF; CDR3nt: TGTGCCAGCAGCTTAGTAGGTACGTCCGTCGGTCCTGGAAACACCATATATTTT
j_gene: TRBJ2-5; len: 15; d_gene: TRBD2; v_gene: TRBV24-1; abundance: -; CDR3aa: CATSDSSGGGETQYF; CDR3nt: TGTGCCACCAGTGACTCGAGCGGGGGGGGAGAGACCCAGTACTTC
j_gene: TRBJ2-7; len: 12; d_gene: -; v_gene: TRBV30; abundance: -; CDR3aa: CAWSVSGYEQYF; CDR3nt: TGTGCCTGGAGTGTGAGTGGTTACGAGCAGTACTTC
j_gene: TRBJ2-1; len: 15; d_gene: TRBD2; v_gene: TRBV27; abundance: -; CDR3aa: CASSLAGPTYNEQFF; CDR3nt: TGTGCCAGCAGTCTAGCGGGACCAACCTACAATGAGCAGTTCTTC
j_gene: TRBJ2-4; len: 24; d_gene: TRBD1; v_gene: TRBV14; abundance: -; CDR3aa: CASSQVLERMTGATRPIAKNIQYF; CDR3nt: TGTGCCAGCAGCCAAGTTCTGGAGAGAATGACAGGGGCCACGAGACCGATAGCCAAAAACATTCAGTACTTC
j_gene: TRBJ1-1; len: 13; d_gene: -; v_gene: TRBV11-2; abundance: -; CDR3aa: CASSFPQGPEAFF; CDR3nt: TGTGCCAGCAGCTTTCCCCAGGGCCCTGAAGCTTTCTTT
j_gene: TRBJ2-3; len: 11; d_gene: -; v_gene: TRBV10-3; abundance: -; CDR3aa: CAISSKDTQYF; CDR3nt: TGTGCCATCAGTAGTAAAGATACGCAGTATTTT
j_gene: TRBJ1-2; len: 16; d_gene: -; v_gene: TRBV19; abundance: -; CDR3aa: CASSSNPRGVNYGYTF; CDR3nt: TGTGCCAGTAGTTCCAACCCCAGGGGCGTTAACTATGGCTACACCTTC